The sequence of this T cell receptor (beta chain) was determined in a study of patients and donors after allogeneic stem cell transplantation. Germline CDR1 and CDR2: SGHRS and YFSETQ. V lost 4 bases and J lost 9, with 26 bases in between. The CDR3 has 17 amino acids. TCRdb recomputed calls from the RT-PCR reads with MiXCR, one row per CDR3 protein. In the table there are over 150,000 distinct CDR3 sequences, about 32% of which are singletons. This TCR was sampled from a human donor who was either an allogeneic HSCT recipient or a stem cell or donor lymphocyte infusion donor (not recorded which). It is not recorded whose cells these are; they may come from a transplant donor. V and J are TRBV5-1 and TRBJ2-1, with D tentatively TRBD2 (6 bases). The sequenced sample was blood, either unsorted or a sorted T cell fraction (not recorded which). The CDR3 spells CASSPLKVTSSIGEQFF. The CDR3 DNA reads TGCGCCAGCAGCCCCCTAAAAGTGACTAGTAGCATTGGTGAGCAGTTCTTC.